The source of this T cell receptor (beta chain) is a study of OX40 agonist ivuxolimab in advanced cancers. Study results and caveats: Clonal expansion was seen in CD4+ and CD8+ blood T cells by week 6 at 0.1 to 3.0 mg/kg. The authors also found low normalized T-cell clonal expansion in some nonresponders. On average, CD8+ T cells showed a greater number of expanded clones than CD4+.

The V gene's germline CDR1 is ENHRY and CDR2 SYGVKD. The CDR3 length is 12 residues. The junction had 5 bases not matched to a gene; V was cut back by 10 bases and J by 2 bases. Regarding this clone: Its antigen is unknown.

Profiling relied on immunoSEQ multiplex PCR, and the TCRdb table lists in-frame clones only, not all of them. The sample records 45,000 to 50,000 clones, approximately 86% being singletons. Sequencing was performed on CD4+ or CD8+ T cells sorted from blood, taken in a trial of the OX40 agonist ivuxolimab. This rearrangement joins TRBV10-3 to TRBJ2-7, with TRBD1 identical over 7 bases. The TCR comes from an adult with an advanced solid tumor such as melanoma, head and neck, liver or kidney cancer. CDR3 nucleotide sequence: TGTGCCACTGGACAGGAAGCCTACGAGCAGTACTTC. Encoded protein: CATGQEAYEQYF.